The subject of this entry is one T cell receptor (beta chain). Antigen unknown. Germline CDR1 reads LGHNT; CDR2 reads FRNRAP. This CDR3 spans 15 amino acids. Trimming took off 11 bases at V and 6 bases at J, with 26 bases between the two ends. The entry originates in a study of shared clonotypes between healthy human individuals. Study-level points and caveats: All-four-donor shared clonotypes had higher generation probabilities than non-shared clonotypes did.

Assay execution proceeded at the deep level. Measured with immunoSEQ multiplex PCR; TCRdb has only the in-frame clones, and not every one. The top ten clones hold less than 2% of a sample with about 770,000 clones, just under 75% of them seen once. The source material was memory CD4+ T cells sorted from blood. Subset given: CD45RA-negative fraction. The sequence was collected from a woman in her 30s in good health. The chain links TRBV12-5 to TRBJ2-7; maybe TRBD1 (6 bases). The CDR3 spells CAGDVLKNHRVEQYF. The DNA of the CDR3 is TGTGCTGGGGACGTGCTAAAGAATCACAGGGTCGAGCAGTACTTC.